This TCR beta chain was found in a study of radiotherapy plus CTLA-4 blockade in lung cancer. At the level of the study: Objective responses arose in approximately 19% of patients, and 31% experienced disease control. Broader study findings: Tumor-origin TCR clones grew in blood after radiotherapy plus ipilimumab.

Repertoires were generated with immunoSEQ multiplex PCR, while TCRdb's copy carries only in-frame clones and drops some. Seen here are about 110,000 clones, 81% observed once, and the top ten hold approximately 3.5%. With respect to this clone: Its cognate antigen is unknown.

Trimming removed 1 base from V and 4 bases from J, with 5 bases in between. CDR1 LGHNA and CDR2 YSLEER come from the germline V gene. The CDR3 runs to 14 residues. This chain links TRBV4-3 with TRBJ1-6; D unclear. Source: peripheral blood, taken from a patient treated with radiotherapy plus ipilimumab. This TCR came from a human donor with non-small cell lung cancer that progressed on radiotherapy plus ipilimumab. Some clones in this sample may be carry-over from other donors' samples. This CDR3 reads CASSQVQYNSPLHF. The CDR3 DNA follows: TGCGCCAGCAGCCAAGTGCAGTATAATTCACCCCTCCACTTT.